This record looks at one T cell receptor beta chain sequence and its context. Its antigen is as yet unknown. This record belongs to a study of OX40 agonist ivuxolimab in advanced cancers. Using immunoSEQ multiplex PCR, the repertoire was profiled, and TCRdb retains in-frame clones only, with some absent. Altogether about 67,000 clones are present, around 86% being singletons, with the ten largest covering roughly 4%. Findings of the study overall: Expansion of clones was among the lowest in partial responders at 0.1-3.0 mg/kg. It was not determined which antigens were specifically recognized by the peripheral T cells that had undergone clonal expansion.

The CDR3 runs to 13 residues. With 7 bases clipped from V and 1 base from J, the junction kept 4 bases outside the gene matches. Germline CDR1 SQVTM, CDR2 ANQGSEA. The sequence derives from an adult with an advanced solid tumor such as melanoma, head and neck, liver or kidney cancer. The sample in question was CD4+ or CD8+ T cells sorted from blood, obtained in a trial of the OX40 agonist ivuxolimab. This chain uses TRBV29-1 with TRBJ2-5; 9 bases are shared with TRBD1. The chain's CDR3 is CSGVTGGQETQYF. In DNA form, the CDR3 reads TGCAGCGGGGTGACAGGGGGCCAAGAGACCCAGTACTTC.